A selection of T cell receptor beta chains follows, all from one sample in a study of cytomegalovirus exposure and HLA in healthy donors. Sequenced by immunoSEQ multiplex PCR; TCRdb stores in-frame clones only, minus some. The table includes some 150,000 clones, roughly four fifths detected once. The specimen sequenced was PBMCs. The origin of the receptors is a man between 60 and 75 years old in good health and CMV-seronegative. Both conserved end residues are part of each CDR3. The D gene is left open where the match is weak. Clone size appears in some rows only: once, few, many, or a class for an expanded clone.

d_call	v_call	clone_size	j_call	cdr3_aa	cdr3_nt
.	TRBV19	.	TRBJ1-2	CASSGLAGGLYGYTF	TGTGCCAGTAGTGGGTTGGCAGGTGGACTCTATGGCTACACCTTC
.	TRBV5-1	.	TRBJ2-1	CASSLGGGYNEQFF	TGCGCCAGCAGCTTAGGGGGGGGATACAATGAGCAGTTCTTC
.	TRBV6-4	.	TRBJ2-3	CASSELGRGTDTQYF	TGTGCCAGCAGTGAGCTGGGCCGGGGGACAGATACGCAGTATTTT
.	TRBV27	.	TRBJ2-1	CASSLGYQAYNEQFF	TGTGCCAGCAGTTTGGGCTATCAGGCCTACAATGAGCAGTTCTTC
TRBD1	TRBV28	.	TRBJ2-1	CASSLPPTGGVGYNEQFF	TGTGCCAGCAGTTTACCGCCTACAGGGGGCGTAGGGTACAATGAGCAGTTCTTC
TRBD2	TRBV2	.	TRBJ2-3	CASSDASGTTDTQYF	TGTGCCAGCAGCGATGCTAGCGGAACCACAGATACGCAGTATTTT
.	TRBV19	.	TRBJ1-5	CASSPRGGHWNYSNQPQHF	TGTGCCAGTAGTCCAAGGGGGGGACACTGGAACTATAGCAATCAGCCCCAGCATTTT
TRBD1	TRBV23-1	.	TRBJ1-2	CASSQSDRGARGYTF	TGCGCCAGCAGTCAATCGGACAGGGGAGCTCGGGGCTACACCTTC
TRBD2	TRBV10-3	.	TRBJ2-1	CAISGAGESSYNEQFF	TGTGCCATCAGTGGGGCGGGGGAGAGCTCCTACAATGAGCAGTTCTTC
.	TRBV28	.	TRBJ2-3	CASSFQQGRADTQYF	TGTGCCAGCAGTTTTCAGCAGGGAAGGGCAGATACGCAGTATTTT
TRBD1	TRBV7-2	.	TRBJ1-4	CASSLGGSGGHNEKLFF	TGTGCCAGCAGCTTAGGGGGGTCAGGGGGCCATAATGAAAAACTGTTTTTT
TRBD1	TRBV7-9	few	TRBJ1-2	CASSWDSYGYTF	TGTGCCAGCAGCTGGGACAGCTATGGCTACACCTTC
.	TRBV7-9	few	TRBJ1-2	CASSLANHGQNRNGYTF	TGTGCCAGCAGCTTAGCTAACCACGGACAGAATAGGAATGGCTACACCTTC
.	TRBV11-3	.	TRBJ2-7	CASSFARSSYEQYF	TGTGCCAGCAGCTTCGCGCGAAGCTCCTACGAGCAGTACTTC
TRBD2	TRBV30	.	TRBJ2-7	CAWIVLAGGSYEQYF	TGTGCCTGGATCGTTCTAGCGGGAGGTTCCTACGAGCAGTACTTC
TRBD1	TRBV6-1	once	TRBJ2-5	CASRSTGVGETQYF	TGTGCCAGCAGATCAACAGGGGTGGGAGAGACCCAGTACTTC
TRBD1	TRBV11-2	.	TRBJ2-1	CASSQSGQDYNGQFF	TGTGCCAGCAGCCAATCGGGACAGGACTACAATGGGCAGTTCTTC
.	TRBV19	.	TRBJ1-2	CASSNLAGLSFGYTF	TGTGCCAGTAGTAACCTAGCGGGGCTAAGTTTTGGCTACACCTTC
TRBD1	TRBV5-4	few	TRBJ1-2	CASSLESGGGYTF	TGTGCCAGCAGCTTGGAGTCAGGGGGTGGCTACACCTTC
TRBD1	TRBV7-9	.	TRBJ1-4	CASSLGTTGGGVRYEKLFF	TGTGCCAGCAGCTTAGGCACCACAGGGGGAGGTGTGCGTTATGAAAAACTGTTTTTT
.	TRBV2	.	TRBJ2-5	CASLEQGMETQYF	TGTGCCAGCTTAGAGCAGGGAATGGAGACCCAGTACTTC
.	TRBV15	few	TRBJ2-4	CATSRVPTLPASLAKNIQYF	TGTGCCACCAGCAGAGTTCCCACCCTCCCAGCTAGCTTAGCCAAAAACATTCAGTACTTC
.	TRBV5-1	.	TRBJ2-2	CASRRGGDLTGELFF	TGCGCCAGTCGGCGAGGGGGGGACCTGACCGGGGAGCTGTTTTTT
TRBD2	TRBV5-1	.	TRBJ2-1	CASSPQSGGPYNEQFF	TGCGCCAGCAGCCCCCAGAGCGGGGGTCCCTACAATGAGCAGTTCTTC
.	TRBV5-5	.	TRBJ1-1	CASSLVGDGTEAFF	TGTGCCAGCAGCTTGGTAGGAGATGGCACTGAAGCTTTCTTT
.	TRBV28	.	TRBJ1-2	CASRETADYGYTF	TGTGCCAGCAGGGAAACAGCCGACTATGGCTACACCTTC
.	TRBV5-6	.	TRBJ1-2	CASSLPPGVDGYTF	TGTGCCAGCAGCTTGCCCCCAGGGGTCGATGGCTACACCTTC
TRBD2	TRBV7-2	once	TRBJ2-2	CASSLDSGRGGELFF	TGTGCCAGCAGCTTAGATAGCGGGAGGGGCGGGGAGCTGTTTTTT
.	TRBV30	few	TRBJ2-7	CAWSVLGSQQYF	TGTGCCTGGAGTGTACTCGGGTCGCAGCAGTACTTC
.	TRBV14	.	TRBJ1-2	CASSQDFAGAYTF	TGTGCCAGCAGCCAAGATTTTGCAGGTGCCTACACCTTC
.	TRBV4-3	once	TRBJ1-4	CASSQITTGVNEKLFF	TGCGCCAGCAGCCAGATAACGACAGGCGTTAATGAAAAACTGTTTTTT
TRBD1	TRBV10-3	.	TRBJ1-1	CAISETPAGSRGTEAFF	TGTGCCATCAGTGAGACCCCAGCCGGGAGCAGGGGGACTGAAGCTTTCTTT
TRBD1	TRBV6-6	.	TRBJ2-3	CASSFGQGANTDTQYF	TGTGCCAGCAGTTTCGGACAGGGGGCAAACACAGATACGCAGTATTTT
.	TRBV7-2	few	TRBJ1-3	CASSLATPGGGNTIYF	TGTGCCAGCAGCTTAGCGACTCCGGGAGGTGGAAACACCATATATTTT
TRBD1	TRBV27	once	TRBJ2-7	CASSKNLQGVEQYF	TGTGCCAGCAGTAAGAATCTACAGGGGGTCGAGCAGTACTTC
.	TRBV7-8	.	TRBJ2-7	CASSYGLTYEQYF	TGTGCCAGCAGCTACGGACTAACCTACGAGCAGTACTTC
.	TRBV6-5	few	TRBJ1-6	CASSGRSSPLHF	TGTGCCAGTTCAGGGAGGAGCTCACCCCTCCACTTT
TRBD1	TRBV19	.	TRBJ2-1	CASSIVTGAFGNEQFF	TGTGCCAGTAGTATAGTGACAGGGGCTTTCGGGAATGAGCAGTTCTTC
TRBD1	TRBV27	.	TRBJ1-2	CASSFGQGEGYGYTF	TGTGCCAGCAGTTTTGGACAGGGGGAGGGCTATGGCTACACCTTC
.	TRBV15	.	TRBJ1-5	CATSGRQGSYQPQHF	TGTGCCACCAGCGGACGTCAGGGGAGTTATCAGCCCCAGCATTTT
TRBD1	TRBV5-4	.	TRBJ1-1	CASSRDRGAYTEAFF	TGTGCCAGCAGCCGGGACAGGGGGGCTTACACTGAAGCTTTCTTT
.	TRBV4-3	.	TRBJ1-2	CASSQETGNYGYTF	TGCGCCAGCAGCCAAGAGACGGGAAACTATGGCTACACCTTC
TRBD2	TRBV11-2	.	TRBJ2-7	CASSLVAAGGYEQYF	TGTGCCAGCAGCTTAGTTGCGGCGGGGGGGTACGAGCAGTACTTC
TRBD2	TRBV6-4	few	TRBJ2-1	CASSQSGSNEQFF	TGTGCCAGCAGTCAAAGCGGGAGTAATGAGCAGTTCTTC
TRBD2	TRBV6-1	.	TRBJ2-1	CASSVGTSGYNEQFF	TGTGCCAGCAGTGTCGGGACTAGCGGATACAATGAGCAGTTCTTC
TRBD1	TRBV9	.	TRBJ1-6	CASSVNVQGSNSPLHF	TGTGCCAGCAGCGTCAACGTACAGGGGAGTAATTCACCCCTCCACTTT
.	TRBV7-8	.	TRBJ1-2	CASSPRATGSTLNYGYTF	TGTGCCAGCAGCCCCCGAGCCACAGGGTCAACGCTTAACTATGGCTACACCTTC
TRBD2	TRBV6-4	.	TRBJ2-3	CASSAQRGGTDTQYF	TGTGCCAGCAGTGCCCAGCGGGGGGGAACAGATACGCAGTATTTT